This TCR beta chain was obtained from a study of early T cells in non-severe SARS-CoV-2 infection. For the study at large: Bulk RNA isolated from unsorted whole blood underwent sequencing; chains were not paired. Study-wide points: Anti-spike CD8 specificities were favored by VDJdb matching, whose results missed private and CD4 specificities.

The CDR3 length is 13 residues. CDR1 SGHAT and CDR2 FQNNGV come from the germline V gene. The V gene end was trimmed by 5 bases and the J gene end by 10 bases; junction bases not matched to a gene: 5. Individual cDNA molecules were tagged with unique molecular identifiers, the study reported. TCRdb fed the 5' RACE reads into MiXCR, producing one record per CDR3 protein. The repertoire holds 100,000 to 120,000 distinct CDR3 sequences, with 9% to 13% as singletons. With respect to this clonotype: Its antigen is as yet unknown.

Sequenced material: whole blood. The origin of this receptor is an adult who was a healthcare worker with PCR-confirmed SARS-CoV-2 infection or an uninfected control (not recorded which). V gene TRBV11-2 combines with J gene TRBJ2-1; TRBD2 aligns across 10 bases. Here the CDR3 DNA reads TGTGCCAGCAGCCCGGGACTAGCGTACGAGCAGTTCTTC. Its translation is CASSPGLAYEQFF.